These 17 T cell receptor beta chains share one sample of origin, sequenced in a study of cytomegalovirus exposure and HLA in healthy donors. 13 Jbeta primers and 60 Vbeta primers were used for the PCR. Data came from immunoSEQ multiplex PCR; TCRdb stores just in-frame clones and leaves some out. The table lists about 88,000 clones, approximately 90% of them singletons. Sequencing used PBMCs. The receptors originated from a man aged 18 to 30 in good health and CMV-seronegative.

The V gene is TRBV10-2, the J gene TRBJ2-7, with D possibly TRBD2 on 5 matching bases. V dropped 10 bases and J dropped 7 bases, with 14 bases sitting between them. CDR3 size: 11 residues. CDR1 WSHSY and CDR2 SAAADI come from the germline V gene. The CDR3 protein is CATSGSGEQYF. In nucleotides, the CDR3 is TGCGCCACCTCGGGGTCTGGAGAGCAGTACTTC.

V gene TRBV19 combines with J gene TRBJ2-2; TRBD2 agrees at 7 bases. Unmatched junction bases numbered 9, after V lost 7 bases and J lost 7 bases. CDR3 length: 14 amino acids. CDR1 is LNHDA and CDR2 is SQIVND in the germline V gene (reference sequence). The CDR3 is CASTPGGSFGELFF. The CDR3 nucleotides read TGTGCCAGTACCCCGGGAGGTAGTTTCGGGGAGCTGTTTTTT.

This clone appeared a single time. This chain uses TRBV7-2 with TRBJ2-7, with TRBD1 identical over 8 bases. The CDR3 spans 15 residues. Germline CDR1 is SGHTA and CDR2 is FQGNSA. Trimming cost V 5 bases and J 3 bases; bases outside gene matches: 9. This CDR3 reads CASSDGQGPFYEQYF. CDR3 sequence (DNA): TGTGCCAGCAGCGATGGACAGGGCCCTTTCTACGAGCAGTACTTC. Based on the CDR3 plus reference TRBV7-2 and TRBJ2-7, the full variable domain is GAGVSQSPSNKVTEKGKDVELRCDPISGHTALYWYRQSLGQGLEFLIYFQGNSAPDKSGLPSDRFSAERTGGSVSTLTIQRTQQEDSAVYLCASSDGQGPFYEQYFGPGTRLTVT.

V is TRBV6-1 and J is TRBJ2-1; 8 bases are shared with TRBD1. J lost 2 bases, V lost 7 bases, and 4 bases had no gene match. The CDR3 loop spans 14 amino acids. Germline values: CDR1 MNHNS, CDR2 SASEGT. Written as DNA, the CDR3 is TGTGCCAGCAAGCCGGGACAGGCCTACAATGAGCAGTTCTTC. Its protein product is CASKPGQAYNEQFF.

Only a few counts were recorded for this clone. The V call is TRBV27, the J call TRBJ2-3; the match to TRBD2 covers 10 bases. J was trimmed by 3 bases and V by 4 bases; bases with no gene match: 7. The CDR3 runs to 16 residues. Germline V gene data show CDR1 as MNHEY and CDR2 as SMNVEV (reference sequence). The chain's CDR3 is CASSSSASGRTDTQYF. In DNA form, the CDR3 reads TGTGCCAGCAGTTCCTCCGCTAGCGGGAGAACAGATACGCAGTATTTT.

The chain employs TRBV28 and TRBJ2-5; 7 bases are a match to TRBD2. From germline, CDR1 is MDHEN and CDR2 SYDVKM. The CDR3 consists of 16 residues. V dropped 5 bases and J dropped 5; count of bases not matched to a gene: 14. The CDR3 is CASSPRGERGFETQYF. DNA for the CDR3: TGTGCCAGCAGTCCCCGGGGGGAGAGGGGTTTCGAGACCCAGTACTTC.

The chain combines TRBV19 with TRBJ2-6, with D tentatively TRBD1 (6 bases). The CDR3 spans 17 residues. With 4 bases removed from V and 0 bases from J, the gap between germline ends came to 13 bases. Germline CDR1 reads LNHDA; CDR2 reads SQIVND (reference sequence). The CDR3 DNA reads TGTGCCAGTAGTACCTTTACAGGGATCTCTGGGGCCAACGTCCTGACTTTC. Translation: CASSTFTGISGANVLTF.

The rearrangement uses TRBV28 and TRBJ1-1, with TRBD1 identical over 8 bases. The V gene end was trimmed by 5 bases and the J gene end by 11 bases; junction bases not matched to a gene: 16. The CDR3 loop spans 15 amino acids. The germline V gene has CDR1 MDHEN and CDR2 SYDVKM. The CDR3 sequence: CASSPDRGGRSLAFF. CDR3 coding DNA: TGTGCCAGCAGTCCCGACAGGGGAGGGAGGAGTTTGGCTTTCTTT.

The rearrangement links TRBV27 to TRBJ2-7; 7 nucleotides line up with TRBD1. Looked up from germline, CDR1 is MNHEY and CDR2 is SMNVEV (reference sequence). The CDR3 totals 16 residues. After removal of 0 bases from V and 5 bases from J, the junction contained 10 bases not matched to a gene. CDR3 sequence: CASSLSRSRQGHEQYF. DNA for the CDR3: TGTGCCAGCAGTTTATCTCGCTCGCGACAGGGACACGAGCAGTACTTC.

This rearrangement joins TRBV18 to TRBJ1-1; 8 positions agree with TRBD1. CDR3 length: 13 amino acids. The V segment lost 4 bases and the J segment 7 bases; nucleotides outside the gene matches: 5. Germline V gives CDR1 KGHSH, CDR2 LQKENI. In DNA, the CDR3 is TGTGCCAGCTCACGGCAGGGGGCCCTTGAAGCTTTCTTT. This encodes CASSRQGALEAFF.

The chain has TRBV29-1 and TRBJ2-3, with 7 bases fitting TRBD2. J lost 1 base, V lost 7 bases, and 20 bases had no gene match. Germline V lookup: CDR1 SQVTM, CDR2 ANQGSEA. CDR3 length equals 18 residues. CDR3 sequence (DNA): TGCAGCGCACTTCCAGCAGGGAGGGAGGGTGGGGGCACAGATACGCAGTATTTT. It translates to CSALPAGREGGGTDTQYF.

The chain is built from TRBV19 and TRBJ1-1; D gene ambiguous. The CDR3 totals 13 residues. The V end lost 7 bases, the J end lost 1 base, and 10 bases lay between the germline ends. Per germline, CDR1 LNHDA and CDR2 SQIVND (reference sequence). This CDR3 reads CASNVEGNTEAFF. The CDR3 DNA reads as TGTGCCAGTAACGTGGAGGGGAACACTGAAGCTTTCTTT.

The chain employs TRBV5-1 and TRBJ2-1; 7 nucleotides agree with TRBD1. The CDR3 consists of 15 residues. J gave up 6 bases and V 0 bases, and 6 bases lay outside the gene matches. Germline V gives CDR1 SGHRS, CDR2 YFSETQ. The CDR3, as DNA: TGCGCCAGCAGCTTGGGGGGGACAGTTCTCAATGAGCAGTTCTTC. Translated, it gives CASSLGGTVLNEQFF. The complete variable domain, with remaining parts taken from reference TRBV5-1 and TRBJ2-1, reads KAGVTQTPRYLIKTRGQQVTLSCSPISGHRSVSWYQQTPGQGLQFLFEYFSETQRNKGNFPGRFSGRQFSNSRSEMNVSTLELGDSALYLCASSLGGTVLNEQFFGPGTRLTVL.

This chain connects TRBV7-9 to TRBJ1-2, with 7 bases fitting TRBD1. Germline V gives CDR1 SEHNR, CDR2 FQNEAQ (reference sequence). The CDR3 has 13 amino acids. V was clipped by 5 bases and J by 6 bases; unmatched bases: 6. The CDR3 sequence is CASSRSGQDGYTF. For the CDR3, the DNA is TGTGCCAGCAGCCGGTCCGGACAGGATGGCTACACCTTC.

This chain links TRBV6-6 with TRBJ1-4; D remains unclear. Germline V gene data show CDR1 as MNHNY and CDR2 as SVGAGI (reference sequence). This CDR3 spans 15 amino acids. V was clipped by 2 bases and J by 4 bases, with 11 bases between them. CDR3 residues: CASSYRRHDNEKLFF. The CDR3 DNA reads TGTGCCAGCAGTTACCGCCGACACGATAATGAAAAACTGTTTTTT.

The chain carries TRBV6-5 and TRBJ1-2; D is ambiguous. CDR3 length: 11 amino acids. CDR1 MNHEY and CDR2 SVGAGI come from the germline V gene. Between the trimmed V and J ends, which lost 6 bases and 4 bases, there was a span of 6 bases. CDR3 bases: TGTGCCAGCAGCCCCGGCTATGGCTACACCTTC. It yields the protein CASSPGYGYTF.

The chain uses TRBV7-2 and TRBJ2-5; D perhaps matches TRBD2 (5 bases). V was trimmed by 1 base and J by 2 bases, leaving 8 bases between them. CDR3 size: 14 residues. Germline V gene data show CDR1 as SGHTA and CDR2 as FQGNSA. CDR3 coding DNA: TGTGCCAGCAGCTTAGGAGGGAGTCAAGAGACCCAGTACTTC. It specifies CASSLGGSQETQYF.